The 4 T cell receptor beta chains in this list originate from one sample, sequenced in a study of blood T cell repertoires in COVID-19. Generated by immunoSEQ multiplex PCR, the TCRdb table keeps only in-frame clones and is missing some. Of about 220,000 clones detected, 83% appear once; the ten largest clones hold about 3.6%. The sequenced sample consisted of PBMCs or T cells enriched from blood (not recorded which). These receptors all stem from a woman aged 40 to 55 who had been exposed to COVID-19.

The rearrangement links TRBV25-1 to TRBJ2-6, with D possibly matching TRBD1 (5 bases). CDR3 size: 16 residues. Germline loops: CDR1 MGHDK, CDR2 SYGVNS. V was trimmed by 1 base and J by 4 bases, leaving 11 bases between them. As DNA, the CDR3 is TGTGCCAGCAGTGAATCAGGGTTTCGAGGGGCCAACGTCCTGACTTTC. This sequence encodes CASSESGFRGANVLTF.

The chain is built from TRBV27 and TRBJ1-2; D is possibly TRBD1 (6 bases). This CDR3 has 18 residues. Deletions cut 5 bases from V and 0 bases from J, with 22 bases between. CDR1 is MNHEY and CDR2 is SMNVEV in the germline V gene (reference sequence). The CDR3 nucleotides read TGTGCCAGCAGTCCGGGGGGCATGAGGGGAAGGTCTAACTATGGCTACACCTTC. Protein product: CASSPGGMRGRSNYGYTF.

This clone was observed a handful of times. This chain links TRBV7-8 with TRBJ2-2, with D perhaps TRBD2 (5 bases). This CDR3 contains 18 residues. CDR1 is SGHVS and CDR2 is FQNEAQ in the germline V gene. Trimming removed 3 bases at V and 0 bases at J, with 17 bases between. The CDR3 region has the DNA TGTGCCAGCAGCTTCGAATCGGGGTATAGTGCGAACACCGGGGAGCTGTTTTTT. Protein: CASSFESGYSANTGELFF.

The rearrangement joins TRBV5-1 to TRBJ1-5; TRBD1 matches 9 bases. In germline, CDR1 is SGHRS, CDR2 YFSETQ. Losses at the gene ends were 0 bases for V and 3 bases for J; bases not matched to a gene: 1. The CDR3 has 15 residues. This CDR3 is CASSLGQGDNQPQHF. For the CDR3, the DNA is TGCGCCAGCAGCTTGGGACAGGGGGACAATCAGCCCCAGCATTTT.